A single sample gave rise to the 7 T cell receptor beta chains below, sequenced in a study of T cell responses to AZD1222 COVID-19 vaccine. Profiling relied on immunoSEQ multiplex PCR, and the TCRdb table lists in-frame clones only, not all of them. The sample holds more than 90,000 clones, 88% seen once. Here the sequenced sample was peripheral blood, taken 28 days after the second AZD1222 dose. The source of these receptors is an adult who received the AZD1222 COVID-19 vaccine.

The chain is built from TRBV28 and TRBJ1-2, with D unclear. Germline-derived CDR1 and CDR2 are MDHEN and SYDVKM. Between the trimmed V and J ends, which lost 0 bases and 0 bases, there was a span of 14 bases. The CDR3 has 17 residues. The CDR3 region is CASSLWVIGGSNYGYTF. The CDR3 coding sequence is TGTGCCAGCAGTTTATGGGTCATCGGCGGCTCTAACTATGGCTACACCTTC.

This clone appeared a single time. V gene TRBV5-4 combines with J gene TRBJ2-3; the D gene is possibly TRBD1 (6 bases). Trimming pared 4 bases from V and 0 bases from J, leaving 9 bases between. Germline V gives CDR1 SGHNT, CDR2 YYREEE (reference sequence). The CDR3 has 14 amino acids. The CDR3 reads CASSVGQSTDTQYF. The CDR3 nucleotides read TGTGCCAGCAGCGTCGGACAGAGCACAGATACGCAGTATTTT.

The gene calls are TRBV3-1 (or the pseudogene TRBV3-2) and TRBJ1-2; maybe TRBD1 (5 bases). The CDR3 sequence is 14 residues long. In germline, CDR1 is LGHDT, CDR2 YNNKEL (reference sequence). The V and J ends lost 3 bases and 6 bases respectively, with 14 bases between them. The CDR3, as DNA: TGTGCCAGCAGCCATTCTATTGGGGGAAATGGCTACACCTTC. It encodes CASSHSIGGNGYTF.

The rearrangement joins TRBV6-6 to TRBJ2-4; D ambiguous. Germline loops: CDR1 MNHNY, CDR2 SVGAGI (reference sequence). This CDR3 contains 15 residues. V dropped 2 bases and J dropped 0 bases, with 8 bases sitting between them. The CDR3 loop reads CASSYDGLAKNIQYF. CDR3 sequence (DNA): TGTGCCAGCAGTTACGACGGCCTAGCCAAAAACATTCAGTACTTC.

The chain couples TRBV19 to TRBJ2-5; TRBD1 aligns across 9 bases. V dropped 7 bases and J dropped 4; count of bases not matched to a gene: 7. The CDR3 is 14 amino acids. The germline gives CDR1 LNHDA, CDR2 SQIVND (reference sequence). The CDR3 sequence is CASNPGQGAETQYF. CDR3 sequence (DNA): TGTGCCAGTAATCCGGGACAGGGAGCAGAGACCCAGTACTTC.

This chain connects TRBV4-3 to TRBJ1-2; 10 nucleotides align to TRBD1. Germline CDR1 reads LGHNA; CDR2 reads YSLEER. The CDR3 extends over 16 amino acids. Unmatched junction bases numbered 3, after V lost 0 bases and J lost 2 bases. For the CDR3, the DNA is TGCGCCAGCAGCCAAGAGTCGGGACAGGGGAACTATGGCTACACCTTC. Translation: CASSQESGQGNYGYTF.

The CDR3, as DNA: TGTGCCAGCAGATACAAAAATACCCCAGGGAACTACACCTTC. The encoded protein is CASRYKNTPGNYTF. The chain uses TRBV27 and TRBJ1-2; possibly TRBD1 for D (5 bases). Germline values: CDR1 MNHEY, CDR2 SMNVEV (reference sequence). V lost 6 bases, J lost 10 bases, and 21 bases lay in between. The CDR3 contains 14 residues.